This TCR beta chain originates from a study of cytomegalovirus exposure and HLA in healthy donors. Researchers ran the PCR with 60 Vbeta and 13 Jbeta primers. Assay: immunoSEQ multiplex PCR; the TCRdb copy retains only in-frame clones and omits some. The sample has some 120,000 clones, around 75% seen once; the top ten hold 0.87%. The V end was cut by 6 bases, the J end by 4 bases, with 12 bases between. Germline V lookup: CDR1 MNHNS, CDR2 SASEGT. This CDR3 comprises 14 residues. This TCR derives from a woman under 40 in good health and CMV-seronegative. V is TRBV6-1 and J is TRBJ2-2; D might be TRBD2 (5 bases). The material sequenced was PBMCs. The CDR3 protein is CASREAKSTGELFF. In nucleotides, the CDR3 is TGTGCCAGCAGGGAGGCCAAATCCACCGGGGAGCTGTTTTTT.